The entry below describes one T cell receptor beta chain. As yet, its antigen is unknown. This entry comes from a study of vaccination and CD4 T cells after COVID-19. Study as a whole: Post-vaccine sample collection happened at a median of approximately 70 days after dose two, ranging 14 to 241.

The treatment was: approximately 9-day PBMC culture with coronavirus spike peptide pools or control peptides (ViraFEST assay). Harvesting of the unexposed donor's CD4+ T cells predated the COVID-19 pandemic (2011-2018). Via ViraFEST, peptide pools expanded antigen-specific T cells before TCR sequencing. At days 3 and 7, half the medium was exchanged for fresh IL-2 medium. An Oncomine TCR Beta short-read assay was used to sequence the DNA from cultured CD4+ T cells. TCRdb re-derived calls from the PCR reads in MiXCR, one entry per CDR3 protein. In the table there are 7,000 or so distinct CDR3 sequences, 43% of which are singletons. The sample taken for sequencing was CD4+ T cells from blood, cultured in vitro. This TCR came from a human donor in good health.

The CDR3 region is CASSLGANRGAEAFF. The CDR3 DNA sequence: TGTGCCAGCAGCTTAGGAGCCAACAGGGGCGCTGAAGCTTTCTTT. J is TRBJ1-1 and V is TRBV11-2; 7 nucleotides match TRBD1. CDR1 is SGHAT, CDR2 FQNNGV, per germline. This CDR3 contains 15 residues. V shed 1 base and J 6 bases; nucleotides not matched to a gene: 8.